The 20 T cell receptor beta chains presented below share a single source sample, sequenced in a study of T cells in tuberculosis. Measured with immunoSEQ multiplex PCR; TCRdb has only the in-frame clones, and not every one. In the table there are under 50,000 clones, approximately 93% of which are singletons. Time point defined: new active TB diagnosis, blood taken before or within 7 days of starting treatment. The specimen was PBMCs, collected at tuberculosis diagnosis. Source of these receptors: an adult with tuberculosis.

CDR3 residues: CASSYPKGQVNTEAFF. The CDR3 DNA reads TGTGCCAGCAGTTACCCGAAGGGACAGGTGAACACTGAAGCTTTCTTT. The chain has TRBV6-6 and TRBJ1-1; 8 bases fit TRBD1. Germline V gene sequence: CDR1 MNHNY, CDR2 SVGAGI (reference sequence). Trimming cost V 2 bases and J 0 bases; bases outside gene matches: 5. The CDR3 consists of 16 residues.

The rearrangement links TRBV6-5 to TRBJ1-2; 10 bases match TRBD1. The CDR3 covers 15 residues. Unmatched junction bases numbered 2, after V lost 0 bases and J lost 4 bases. Germline lookup yields CDR1 MNHEY and CDR2 SVGAGI. The CDR3 bases are TGTGCCAGCAGTTACTCGGGGACAGGGGTCTATGGCTACACCTTC. Translated: CASSYSGTGVYGYTF.

The chain links TRBV28 to TRBJ2-6; D is unclear. The CDR3 runs 15 residues. Trimming removed 3 bases from V and 0 bases from J, with 6 bases in between. Germline V gene data show CDR1 as MDHEN and CDR2 as SYDVKM. Here the CDR3 DNA reads TGTGCCAGCAGTTTCATAGACTCTGGGGCCAACGTCCTGACTTTC. Its translation: CASSFIDSGANVLTF.

In this sample, this clone turned up once. The gene calls are TRBV15 and TRBJ1-5; the match to TRBD1 covers 7 bases. J lost 7 bases, V lost 1 base, and 4 bases had no gene match. Germline values: CDR1 LNHNV, CDR2 YYDKDF (reference sequence). The CDR3 runs 14 residues. The CDR3: CATSRGDRWQPQHF. CDR3 nucleotide sequence: TGTGCCACCAGCAGAGGGGACAGATGGCAGCCCCAGCATTTT.

V is TRBV7-8 and J is TRBJ2-2; TRBD1 is a possible D gene (6 bases). The V gene's germline CDR1 is SGHVS and CDR2 FQNEAQ. The V gene lost 3 bases and the J gene lost 4 bases, with 12 bases spanning the gap. The CDR3 runs to 15 residues. This CDR3 is CASSFRLGGTGELFF. CDR3 in DNA: TGTGCCAGCAGCTTCCGTTTAGGGGGCACCGGGGAGCTGTTTTTT.

This rearrangement joins TRBV7-6 to TRBJ2-3; TRBD2 is a possible D gene (5 bases). Germline CDR1 is SGHVS and CDR2 is FNYEAQ. This CDR3 spans 14 amino acids. Trimming shortened V by 5 bases and J by 2 bases, and 11 bases separated the two germline ends. CDR3: CASSTGTDTDTQYF. The CDR3 DNA is TGTGCCAGCAGCACGGGAACTGACACAGATACGCAGTATTTT.

The V call is TRBV7-2, the J call TRBJ1-1; D is ambiguous. CDR3 size: 14 residues. Looked up from germline, CDR1 is SGHTA and CDR2 is FQGNSA. V was shortened by 1 base and J by 0 bases, with 6 bases between the two germline ends. The CDR3: CASSLGSMNTEAFF. The DNA of the CDR3 is TGTGCCAGCAGCTTAGGTAGTATGAACACTGAAGCTTTCTTT.

The table lists this clone with a count of one. The chain combines TRBV4-3 with TRBJ2-1; TRBD2 is a possible D gene (6 bases). From germline, CDR1 is LGHNA and CDR2 YSLEER. There are 18 residues in the CDR3. Trimming removed 0 bases at V and 0 bases at J, with 15 bases between. The DNA of the CDR3 is TGCGCCAGCAGCCAAGATCCCCCAGCCGGGGGCTCCTACAATGAGCAGTTCTTC. It is translated as CASSQDPPAGGSYNEQFF.

V usage is TRBV20-1 and J usage is TRBJ2-7; 7 bases align to TRBD1. There are 11 residues in the CDR3. Unmatched junction bases numbered 4, after V lost 8 bases and J lost 3 bases. Germline V gene data show CDR1 as DFQATT and CDR2 as SNEGSKA (reference sequence). CDR3 DNA: TGCAGTACCACAGGGGACTACGAGCAGTACTTC. Translated, it gives CSTTGDYEQYF.

J is TRBJ1-1 and V is TRBV5-1; perhaps TRBD1 as D (6 bases). Germline-derived CDR1 and CDR2 are SGHRS and YFSETQ. V was cut by 0 bases and J by 8 bases, with 11 bases left in between. This CDR3 region has 13 residues. DNA of the CDR3: TGCGCCAGCAGCTTGGCTCTCACAGGGGAAGCTTTCTTT. This gives the protein CASSLALTGEAFF.

The rearrangement links TRBV5-1 to TRBJ2-7; a weak D match, TRBD1 (5 bases). The CDR3 covers 14 residues. Trimming shortened V by 0 bases and J by 2 bases, and 9 bases separated the two germline ends. Per germline, CDR1 SGHRS and CDR2 YFSETQ. In DNA, the CDR3 is TGCGCCAGCAGCTTGGTTGGCAGGGCCTACGAGCAGTACTTC. Amino acids: CASSLVGRAYEQYF.

The genes are TRBV19 and TRBJ1-2; D might be TRBD1 (5 bases). This CDR3 contains 15 residues. The V end was cut by 5 bases, the J end by 6 bases, with 19 bases between. The germline CDR1 and CDR2 sequences are LNHDA and SQIVND (reference sequence). Here the CDR3 DNA reads TGTGCCAGTAGTCGTAGACAGCCCGTGACTGATGGCTACACCTTC. It specifies CASSRRQPVTDGYTF.

This chain links TRBV19 with TRBJ1-2; 10 bases line up with TRBD1. V gave up 6 bases and J gave up 2 bases; unmatched junction bases: 6. Germline CDR1 reads LNHDA; CDR2 reads SQIVND (reference sequence). The length of the CDR3 is 15 residues. CDR3 in DNA: TGTGCCAGTAGGGACAGGGGGGGGAAGAACTATGGCTACACCTTC. Protein product: CASRDRGGKNYGYTF.

This sequence joins TRBV5-4 and TRBJ2-7; 9 bases line up with TRBD1. The V gene's germline CDR1 is SGHNT and CDR2 YYREEE (reference sequence). J gave up 6 bases and V 5 bases, and 6 bases lay outside the gene matches. CDR3 length: 13 amino acids. As DNA, the CDR3 is TGTGCCAGCAGGAGGGACAGGGACGGCGAGCAGTACTTC. Protein: CASRRDRDGEQYF.

This clone was seen once. This sequence joins TRBV18 and TRBJ2-4; 10 bases agree with TRBD2. V trimming: 6 bases; J trimming: 8 bases; junction bases outside the gene matches: 7. This CDR3 has 14 amino acids. The V gene's germline CDR1 is KGHSH and CDR2 LQKENI. Here the CDR3 reads CASSRGLAGDIQYF. CDR3 coding DNA: TGTGCCAGCTCCCGGGGGCTAGCGGGGGACATTCAGTACTTC.

The V gene is TRBV27, the J gene TRBJ2-3; tentative D call: TRBD2 (5 bases). The CDR3 is 15 amino acids. The germline V and J ends were trimmed by 3 bases and 0 bases, with 10 bases remaining between them. Germline CDR1 is MNHEY and CDR2 is SMNVEV (reference sequence). The chain's CDR3 is CASSFGETSTDTQYF. The CDR3, as DNA: TGTGCCAGCAGTTTCGGGGAAACTAGCACAGATACGCAGTATTTT.

The chain has TRBV28 and TRBJ2-7, with 8 nucleotides matching TRBD1. V lost 8 bases, J lost 0 bases, and 3 bases stayed unmatched. CDR1 MDHEN and CDR2 SYDVKM come from the germline V gene. CDR3 length: 13 amino acids. CDR3 bases: TGTGCCAGCGGAACAGGGGGCTCCTACGAGCAGTACTTC. Translating gives CASGTGGSYEQYF. Variable domain in full (rest from reference TRBV28 and TRBJ2-7): DVKVTQSSRYLVKRTGEKVFLECVQDMDHENMFWYRQDPGLGLRLIYFSYDVKMKEKGDIPEGYSVSREKKERFSLILESASTNQTSMYLCASGTGGSYEQYFGPGTRLTVT.

The chain carries TRBV27 and TRBJ1-2; no reliable D call. The CDR3 is 15 residues long. The V and J ends lost 3 bases and 0 bases respectively, with 11 bases between them. The germline gives CDR1 MNHEY, CDR2 SMNVEV (reference sequence). DNA of the CDR3: TGTGCCAGCAGTTTTAGTTCCGGTACTAACTATGGCTACACCTTC. Its protein product is CASSFSSGTNYGYTF.

This clone has more than one count but fewer than ten. The chain carries TRBV12-5 and TRBJ2-7; a possible D gene is TRBD1 (5 bases). V lost 0 bases to trimming and J lost 6 bases, with 15 bases between them. There are 15 residues in the CDR3. Germline V lookup: CDR1 LGHNT, CDR2 FRNRAP. The CDR3 here is CASGLVTGPYLEQYF. CDR3 in DNA: TGTGCTAGTGGTTTGGTCACAGGTCCATACCTCGAGCAGTACTTC.

V and J are TRBV23-1 and TRBJ1-4; D might be TRBD1 (6 bases). TRBV23-1 is flagged as an ORF with uncertain function. The CDR3 runs 16 residues. The V gene lost 6 bases and the J gene lost 0 bases, with 14 bases spanning the gap. As DNA, the CDR3 is TGCGCCAGCAGGGGGGGGCTCCTCTCAACTAATGAAAAACTGTTTTTT. Its translation: CASRGGLLSTNEKLFF.